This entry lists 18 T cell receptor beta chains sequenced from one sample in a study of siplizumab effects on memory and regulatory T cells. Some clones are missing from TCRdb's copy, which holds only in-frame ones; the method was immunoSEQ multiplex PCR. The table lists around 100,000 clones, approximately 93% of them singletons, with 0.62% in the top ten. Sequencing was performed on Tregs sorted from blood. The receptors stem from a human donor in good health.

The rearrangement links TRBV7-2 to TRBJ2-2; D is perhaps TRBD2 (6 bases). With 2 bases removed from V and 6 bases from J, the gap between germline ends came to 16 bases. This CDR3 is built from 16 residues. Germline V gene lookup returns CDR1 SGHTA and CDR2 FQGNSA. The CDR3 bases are TGTGCCAGCAGCTTAAACGCGCGGGGCGGGGCCGGGGAGCTGTTTTTT. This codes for CASSLNARGGAGELFF.

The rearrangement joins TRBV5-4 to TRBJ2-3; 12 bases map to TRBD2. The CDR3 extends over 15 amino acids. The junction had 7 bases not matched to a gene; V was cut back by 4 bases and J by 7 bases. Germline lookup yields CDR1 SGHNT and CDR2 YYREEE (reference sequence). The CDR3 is CASSPTSGRRHTQYF. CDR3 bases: TGTGCCAGCAGCCCGACTAGCGGGAGACGCCATACGCAGTATTTT.

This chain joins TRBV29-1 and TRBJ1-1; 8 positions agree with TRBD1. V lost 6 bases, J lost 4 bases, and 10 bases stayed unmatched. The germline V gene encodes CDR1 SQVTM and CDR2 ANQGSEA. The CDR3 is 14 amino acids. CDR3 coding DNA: TGCAGCGTGGATGACAGGGGCAGGAGCACTGAAGCTTTCTTT. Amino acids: CSVDDRGRSTEAFF.

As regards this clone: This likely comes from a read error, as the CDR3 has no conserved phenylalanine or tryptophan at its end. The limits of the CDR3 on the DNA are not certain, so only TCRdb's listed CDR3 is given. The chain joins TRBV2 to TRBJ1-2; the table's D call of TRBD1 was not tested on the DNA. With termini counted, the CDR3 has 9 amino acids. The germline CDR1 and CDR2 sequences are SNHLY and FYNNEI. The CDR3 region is CASTTGFQL.

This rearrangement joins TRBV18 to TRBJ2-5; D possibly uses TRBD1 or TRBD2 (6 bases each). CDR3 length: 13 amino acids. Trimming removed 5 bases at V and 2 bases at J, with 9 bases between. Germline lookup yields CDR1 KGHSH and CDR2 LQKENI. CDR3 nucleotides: TGTGCCAGCTCAAGGGGGGCTCAAGAGACCCAGTACTTC. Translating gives CASSRGAQETQYF.

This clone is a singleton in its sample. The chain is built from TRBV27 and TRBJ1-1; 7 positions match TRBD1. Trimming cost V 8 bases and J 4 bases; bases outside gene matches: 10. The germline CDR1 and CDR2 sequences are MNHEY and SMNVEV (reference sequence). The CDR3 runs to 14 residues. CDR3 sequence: CASYRDSGGTEAFF. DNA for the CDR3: TGTGCCAGCTACCGGGACTCAGGGGGCACTGAAGCTTTCTTT.

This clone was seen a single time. CDR3 in amino acids: CASSLAGREETQYF. CDR3 DNA: TGTGCCAGCAGCTTAGCGGGCAGAGAAGAGACCCAGTACTTC. This rearrangement joins TRBV13 to TRBJ2-5; D is undetermined. V gave up 1 base and J gave up 3 bases, with 9 bases separating them. This CDR3 spans 14 amino acids. The V gene's germline CDR1 is PRHDT and CDR2 FYEKMQ (reference sequence).

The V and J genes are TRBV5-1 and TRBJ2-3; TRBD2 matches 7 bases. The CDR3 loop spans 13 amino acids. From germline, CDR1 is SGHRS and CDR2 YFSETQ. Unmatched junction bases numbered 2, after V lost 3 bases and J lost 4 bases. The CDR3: CASSWEGPDTQYF. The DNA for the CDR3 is TGCGCCAGCAGCTGGGAGGGGCCAGATACGCAGTATTTT.

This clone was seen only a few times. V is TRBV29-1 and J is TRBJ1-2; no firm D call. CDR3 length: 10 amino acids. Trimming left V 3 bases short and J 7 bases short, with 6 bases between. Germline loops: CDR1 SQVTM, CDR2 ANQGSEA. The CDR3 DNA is TGCAGCGTTGATACCGGTGGCTACACCTTC. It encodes CSVDTGGYTF.

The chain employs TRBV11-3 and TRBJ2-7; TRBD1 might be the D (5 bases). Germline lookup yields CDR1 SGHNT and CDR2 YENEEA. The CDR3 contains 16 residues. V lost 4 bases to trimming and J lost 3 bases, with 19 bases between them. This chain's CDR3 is CASSSWGGQPDYEQYF. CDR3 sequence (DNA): TGTGCCAGCAGCTCCTGGGGCGGTCAGCCGGACTACGAGCAGTACTTC.

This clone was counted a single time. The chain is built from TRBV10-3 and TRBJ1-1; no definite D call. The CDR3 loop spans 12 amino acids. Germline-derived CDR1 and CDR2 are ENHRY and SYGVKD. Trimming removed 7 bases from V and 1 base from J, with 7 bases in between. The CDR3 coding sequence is TGTGCCATCAAGGCAGCGAACACTGAAGCTTTCTTT. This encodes CAIKAANTEAFF.

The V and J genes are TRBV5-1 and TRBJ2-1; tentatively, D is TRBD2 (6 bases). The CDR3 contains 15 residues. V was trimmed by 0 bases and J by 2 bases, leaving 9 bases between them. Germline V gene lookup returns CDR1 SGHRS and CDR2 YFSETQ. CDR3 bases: TGCGCCAGCAGCTTGGGGACTACTACCTACAATGAGCAGTTCTTC. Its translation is CASSLGTTTYNEQFF.

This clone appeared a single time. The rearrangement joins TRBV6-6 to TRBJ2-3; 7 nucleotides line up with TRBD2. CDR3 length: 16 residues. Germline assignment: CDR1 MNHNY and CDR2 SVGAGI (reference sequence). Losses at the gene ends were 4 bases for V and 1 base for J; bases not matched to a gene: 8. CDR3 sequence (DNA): TGTGCCAGCAGTTCCGCGGAGCGGGGTCGCACAGATACGCAGTATTTT. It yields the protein CASSSAERGRTDTQYF.

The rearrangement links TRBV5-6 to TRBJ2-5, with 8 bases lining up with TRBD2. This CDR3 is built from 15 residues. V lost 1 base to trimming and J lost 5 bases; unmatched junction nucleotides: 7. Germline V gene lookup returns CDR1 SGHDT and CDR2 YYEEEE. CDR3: CASSLLVAGSETQYF. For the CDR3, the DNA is TGTGCCAGCAGCTTGCTAGTAGCGGGGTCGGAGACCCAGTACTTC.

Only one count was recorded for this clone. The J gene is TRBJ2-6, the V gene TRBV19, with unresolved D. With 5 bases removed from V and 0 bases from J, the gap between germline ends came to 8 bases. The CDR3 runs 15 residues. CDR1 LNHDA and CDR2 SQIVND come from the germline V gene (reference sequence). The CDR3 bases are TGTGCCAGTAGTCGACCCCTCTCTGGGGCCAACGTCCTGACTTTC. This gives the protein CASSRPLSGANVLTF.

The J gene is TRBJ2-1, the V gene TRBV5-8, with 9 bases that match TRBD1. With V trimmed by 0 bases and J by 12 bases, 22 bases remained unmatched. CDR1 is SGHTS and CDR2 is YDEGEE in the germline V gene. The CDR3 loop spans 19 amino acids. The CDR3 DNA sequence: TGTGCCAGCAGCTTGGAGGGTGGGACAGGGAATTTCGTCCCTCCTCCGCAGTTCTTC. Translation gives CASSLEGGTGNFVPPPQFF.

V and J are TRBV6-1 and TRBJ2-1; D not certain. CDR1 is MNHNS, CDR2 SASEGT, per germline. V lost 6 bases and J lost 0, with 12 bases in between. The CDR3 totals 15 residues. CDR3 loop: CASSRTVTSYNEQFF. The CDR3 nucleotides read TGTGCCAGCAGCCGTACGGTTACCTCCTACAATGAGCAGTTCTTC.

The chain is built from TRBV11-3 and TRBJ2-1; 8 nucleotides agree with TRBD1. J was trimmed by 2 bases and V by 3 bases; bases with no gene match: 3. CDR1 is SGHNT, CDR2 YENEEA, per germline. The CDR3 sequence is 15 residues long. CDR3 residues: CASSFRTGPYNEQFF. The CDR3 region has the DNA TGTGCCAGCAGCTTCCGGACAGGGCCCTACAATGAGCAGTTCTTC.